The 8 T cell receptor beta chains below all came from one sample that was sequenced in a study of cytomegalovirus exposure and HLA in healthy donors. PCR used 60 Vbeta primers and 13 Jbeta primers. Here immunoSEQ multiplex PCR was the method, and the copy in TCRdb shows in-frame clones only, minus some. The sample lists some 150,000 clones, roughly 78% seen once, with roughly 3.4% in the top ten. The sequencing input was PBMCs. The receptor source for this set is a man aged 18 to 29 in good health and CMV-seropositive.

The V and J genes are TRBV28 and TRBJ1-2; 8 nucleotides line up with TRBD1. Per the germline V gene, CDR1 is MDHEN and CDR2 is SYDVKM. V lost 6 bases to trimming and J lost 5 bases; unmatched junction nucleotides: 11. This CDR3 region has 15 residues. CDR3 nucleotides: TGTGCCAGCAGCGACCCCAGGGGGCGCGAATATGGCTACACCTTC. Translation gives CASSDPRGREYGYTF.

This clone was detected once. Other DNA sequences from this sample encode an identical CDR3 as well. The chain uses TRBV27 and TRBJ1-1, with 9 bases lining up with TRBD1. This CDR3 is 14 amino acids long. The V segment lost 6 bases and the J segment 1 base; nucleotides outside the gene matches: 3. The V gene's germline CDR1 is MNHEY and CDR2 SMNVEV (reference sequence). CDR3: CASSLQGANTEAFF. CDR3 in DNA: TGTGCCAGCAGCTTACAGGGGGCGAACACTGAAGCTTTCTTT.

The chain is built from TRBV6-5 and TRBJ2-1, with D perhaps TRBD2 (6 bases). The CDR3 has 14 residues. Germline V gene sequence: CDR1 MNHEY, CDR2 SVGAGI. Trimming stripped 8 bases from V and 1 base from J, with 12 bases between. CDR3 amino acids: CASAGGGSYNEQFF. The CDR3 region has the DNA TGTGCCAGCGCTGGCGGAGGGTCCTACAATGAGCAGTTCTTC.

This chain joins TRBV7-2 and TRBJ1-4; 9 nucleotides match TRBD1. The CDR3 loop spans 16 amino acids. From germline, CDR1 is SGHTA and CDR2 FQGNSA. With V trimmed by 0 bases and J by 5 bases, 4 bases remained unmatched. CDR3 DNA: TGTGCCAGCAGCTTAGCGATCGGGACAGGGAATGAAAAACTGTTTTTT. Protein sequence: CASSLAIGTGNEKLFF.

The chain recombines TRBV19 with TRBJ2-7; D is perhaps TRBD1 (5 bases). This CDR3 spans 13 amino acids. Trimming removed 6 bases at V and 2 bases at J, with 11 bases between. CDR1 is LNHDA, CDR2 SQIVND, per germline (reference sequence). CDR3 sequence (DNA): TGTGCCAGTAGCCCAGGGTCGACCTACGAGCAGTACTTC. Translated, it gives CASSPGSTYEQYF. Together with reference TRBV19 and TRBJ2-7, the CDR3 gives the full variable domain: DGGITQSPKYLFRKEGQNVTLSCEQNLNHDAMYWYRQDPGQGLRLIYYSQIVNDFQKGDIAEGYSVSREKKESFPLTVTSAQKNPTAFYLCASSPGSTYEQYFGPGTRLTVT.

CDR3 region: CASSESVRTANEKLFF. In nucleotides, the CDR3 is TGTGCCAGCAGTGAAAGTGTACGGACAGCTAATGAAAAACTGTTTTTT. V usage is TRBV2 and J usage is TRBJ1-4; possibly TRBD1 for D (6 bases). Germline V gene lookup returns CDR1 SNHLY and CDR2 FYNNEI. V was shortened by 2 bases and J by 3 bases, with 13 bases between the two germline ends. CDR3 size: 16 residues.

The CDR3: CASSGIGGPREQYF. In DNA form, the CDR3 reads TGTGCCAGCAGCGGGATCGGAGGGCCGCGGGAGCAGTACTTC. The V call is TRBV5-4, the J call TRBJ2-5, with 7 bases matching TRBD2. CDR3 length: 14 residues. J gave up 11 bases and V 4 bases, and 14 bases lay outside the gene matches. Germline lookup yields CDR1 SGHNT and CDR2 YYREEE (reference sequence).

V gene TRBV7-2 combines with J gene TRBJ1-5, with TRBD1 matching over 7 bases. The length of the CDR3 is 15 residues. CDR1 and CDR2 from the germline V gene are SGHTA and FQGNSA. The trim removed 5 bases at V and 1 base at J, leaving 5 bases unmatched. The CDR3 DNA reads as TGTGCCAGCAGCCCCACAGGGGCCAGCAATCAGCCCCAGCATTTT. It translates to CASSPTGASNQPQHF. The full variable domain, with the rest looked up from reference TRBV7-2 and TRBJ1-5, is GAGVSQSPSNKVTEKGKDVELRCDPISGHTALYWYRQSLGQGLEFLIYFQGNSAPDKSGLPSDRFSAERTGGSVSTLTIQRTQQEDSAVYLCASSPTGASNQPQHFGDGTRLSIL.